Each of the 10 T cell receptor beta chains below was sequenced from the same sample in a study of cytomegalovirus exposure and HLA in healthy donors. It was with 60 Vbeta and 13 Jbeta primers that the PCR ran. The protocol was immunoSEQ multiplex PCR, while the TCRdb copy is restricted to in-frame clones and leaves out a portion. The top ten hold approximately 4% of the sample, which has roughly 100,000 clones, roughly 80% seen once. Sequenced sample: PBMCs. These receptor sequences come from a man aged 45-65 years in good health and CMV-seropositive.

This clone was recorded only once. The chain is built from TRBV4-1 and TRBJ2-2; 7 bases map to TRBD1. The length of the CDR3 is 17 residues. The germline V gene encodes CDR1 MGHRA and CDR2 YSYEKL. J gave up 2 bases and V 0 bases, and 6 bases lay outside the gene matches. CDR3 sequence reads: CASSQDPDRANTGELFF. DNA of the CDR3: TGCGCCAGCAGCCAAGACCCCGACAGGGCCAACACCGGGGAGCTGTTTTTT.

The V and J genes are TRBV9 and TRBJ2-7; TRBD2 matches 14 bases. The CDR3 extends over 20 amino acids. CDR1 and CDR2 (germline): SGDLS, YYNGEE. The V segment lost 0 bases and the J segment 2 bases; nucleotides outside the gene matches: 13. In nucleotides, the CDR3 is TGTGCCAGCAGCGTAGGCACCTCAGGGACTAGCGGGAGACCAACCTACGAGCAGTACTTC. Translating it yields CASSVGTSGTSGRPTYEQYF.

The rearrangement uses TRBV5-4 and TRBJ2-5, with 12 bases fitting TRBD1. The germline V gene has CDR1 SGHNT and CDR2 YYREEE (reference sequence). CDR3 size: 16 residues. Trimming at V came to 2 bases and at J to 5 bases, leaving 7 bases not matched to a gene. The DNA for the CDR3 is TGTGCCAGCAGCTTATCCGGGACAGGGGGCTGGGAGACCCAGTACTTC. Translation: CASSLSGTGGWETQYF. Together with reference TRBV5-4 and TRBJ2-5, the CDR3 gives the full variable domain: ETGVTQSPTHLIKTRGQQVTLRCSSQSGHNTVSWYQQALGQGPQFIFQYYREEENGRGNFPPRFSGLQFPNYSSELNVNALELDDSALYLCASSLSGTGGWETQYFGPGTRLLVL.

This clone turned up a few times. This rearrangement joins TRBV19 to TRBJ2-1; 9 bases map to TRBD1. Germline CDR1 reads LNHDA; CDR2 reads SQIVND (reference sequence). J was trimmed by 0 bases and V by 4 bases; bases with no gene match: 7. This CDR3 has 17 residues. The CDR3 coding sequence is TGTGCCAGTAGTAAACAGGGGGCCGGGAGCTCCTACAATGAGCAGTTCTTC. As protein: CASSKQGAGSSYNEQFF.

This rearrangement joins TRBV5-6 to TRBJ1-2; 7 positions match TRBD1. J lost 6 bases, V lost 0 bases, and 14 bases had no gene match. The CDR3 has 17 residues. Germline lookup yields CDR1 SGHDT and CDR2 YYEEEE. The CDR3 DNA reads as TGTGCCAGCAGCTTGGGCCCGGGGGGGCTCACAGGGGATGGCTACACCTTC. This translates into CASSLGPGGLTGDGYTF.

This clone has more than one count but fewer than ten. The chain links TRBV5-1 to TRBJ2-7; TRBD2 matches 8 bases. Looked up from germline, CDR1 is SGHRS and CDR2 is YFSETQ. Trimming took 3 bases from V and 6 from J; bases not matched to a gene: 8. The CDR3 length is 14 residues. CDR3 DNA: TGCGCCAGCAGCTCGGGACTAGATTTAGGCGAGCAGTACTTC. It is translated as CASSSGLDLGEQYF.

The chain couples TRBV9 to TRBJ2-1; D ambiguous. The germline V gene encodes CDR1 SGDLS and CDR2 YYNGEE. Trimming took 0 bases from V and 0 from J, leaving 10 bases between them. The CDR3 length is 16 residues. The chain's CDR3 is CASSVAEPSSYNEQFF. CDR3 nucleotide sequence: TGTGCCAGCAGCGTAGCCGAGCCCTCCTCCTACAATGAGCAGTTCTTC.

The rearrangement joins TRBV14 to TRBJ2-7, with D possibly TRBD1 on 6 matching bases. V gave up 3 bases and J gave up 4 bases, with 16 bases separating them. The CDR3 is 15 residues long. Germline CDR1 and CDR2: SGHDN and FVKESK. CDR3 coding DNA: TGTGCCAGCAGCCACCTCCAGGGGCTCGGTTACGAGCAGTACTTC. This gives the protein CASSHLQGLGYEQYF.

The CDR3 loop reads CASWGLETAEAFF. CDR3 bases: TGTGCCAGTTGGGGACTAGAGACCGCTGAAGCTTTCTTT. V gene TRBV19 combines with J gene TRBJ1-1, with a tentative D call TRBD1 (5 bases). The CDR3 totals 13 residues. V gave up 8 bases and J gave up 6 bases, with 16 bases separating them. CDR1 is LNHDA, CDR2 SQIVND, per germline (reference sequence).

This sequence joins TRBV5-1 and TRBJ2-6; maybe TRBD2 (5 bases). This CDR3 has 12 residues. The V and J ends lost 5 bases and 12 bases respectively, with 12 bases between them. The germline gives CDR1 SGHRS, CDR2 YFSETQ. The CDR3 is CASRTEASVLTF. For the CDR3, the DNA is TGCGCCAGCAGAACGGAGGCAAGCGTCCTGACTTTC.